This T cell receptor (beta chain) was retrieved from a study of T-cell reconstitution after alpha-beta-depleted transplantation in children. Study conclusions and caveats: Newly made T cells mostly supplied T-cell counts and diversity one year after transplant. There were reportedly several hundred expanded graft clones from which alpha-beta T cells came about two months after transplant.

Unique molecular identifiers were used in preparing the TCRbeta library. TCRdb used MiXCR to reprocess the PCR reads, holding one entry per CDR3 protein. This sample has 100,000 or so distinct CDR3 sequences, with about 6% found just once. This clonotype was observed many times. What it recognizes is unknown. This specimen was PBMCs, mostly from graft donor cells, taken 60 days after TCRalphabeta/CD19-depleted stem cell transplant. The TCR sequence derives from a female patient aged 2 to 10 who had a stem cell transplant for Fanconi anemia, so the T cells may come from the graft donor.

CDR3 nucleotides: TGCGCCAGCAGCCGGGACAGGGACTATGGCTACACCTTC. The encoded protein is CASSRDRDYGYTF. The chain employs TRBV4-1 and TRBJ1-2, with 9 bases matching TRBD1. This CDR3 contains 13 residues. The germline CDR1 and CDR2 sequences are MGHRA and YSYEKL. Germline trimming cut 4 bases from V and 3 bases from J; bases unmatched to any gene: 0.